Given below is one TCR beta chain in context. What it binds is unknown. This same CDR3 is encoded by further DNA sequences in the sample. The record originates from a study of cytomegalovirus exposure and HLA in healthy donors. Turning to the study itself: The study placed approximately 80% of its approximately 400 genotyped donors in the Caucasian-associated ancestry cluster. Points from the study as a whole: For most subjects, TCR beta sequences were reported to predict HLA-A and HLA-B alleles with accuracy. HLA alleles showed associations with 16,951 TCR beta sequences in a later analysis, at a 0.05 false discovery rate.

V was clipped by 5 bases and J by 3 bases, with 4 bases between them. The CDR3 extends over 11 amino acids. Per the germline V gene, CDR1 is SEHNR and CDR2 is FQNEAQ (reference sequence). PCR was performed using 60 Vbeta and 13 Jbeta primers. Sequenced by immunoSEQ multiplex PCR; TCRdb stores in-frame clones only, minus some. This repertoire shows 150,000 to 200,000 clones, 70% to 75% found once; its top ten account for about 2.7%. The chain joins TRBV7-9 to TRBJ2-5; no firm D call. Material: PBMCs. This clonotype was obtained from a male donor in good health and CMV-seronegative. The CDR3 DNA sequence: TGTGCCAGCAGCGTAAAAGAGACCCAGTACTTC. It is translated as CASSVKETQYF.